This TCR beta chain is from a study of control samples from healthy donors and cancer patients. Assay used: immunoSEQ multiplex PCR; TCRdb lists only in-frame clones, some missing. The repertoire holds 60,000 to 75,000 clones, with about 87% as singletons. The sequenced sample consisted of blood. This TCR came from a man aged 45-65 years in good health.

Here the CDR3 DNA reads TGCAGCGTTGACCCCGGGGCCAACACTGAAGCTTTCTTT. This gives the protein CSVDPGANTEAFF. This chain connects TRBV29-1 to TRBJ1-1, with TRBD1 as a possible D gene (5 bases). The V end lost 3 bases, the J end lost 2 bases, and 10 bases lay between the germline ends. The CDR3 has 13 residues. The germline gives CDR1 SQVTM, CDR2 ANQGSEA. The full variable domain, with the rest looked up from reference TRBV29-1 and TRBJ1-1, is SAVISQKPSRDICQRGTSLTIQCQVDSQVTMMFWYRQQPGQSLTLIATANQGSEATYESGFVIDKFPISRPNLTFSTLTVSNMSPEDSSIYLCSVDPGANTEAFFGQGTRLTVV.